A selection of T cell receptor beta chains follows, all from one sample in a study of long-term antiretroviral therapy in people with HIV. Sequencing used immunoSEQ multiplex PCR; TCRdb keeps in-frame clones, though not all of them. The sample consists of around 20,000 clones, around 80% of them appearing once. The material sequenced was unsorted PBMCs, taken at the start of antiretroviral therapy, before treatment. The receptors derive from a woman aged 40-49 years with HIV. The CDR3 runs from the conserved cysteine through the conserved F or W.

v_call cdr3_aa
TRBV10-3 CAISGDRGSNGYTF
TRBV29-1 CSVWDSLHEQYF
TRBV5-4 CASSLGASRSSTEAFF
TRBV10-3 CAISERGTGGAEQYF
TRBV13 CASSLSRASYEQYF
TRBV7-2 CASSVSAGVRGEFF
TRBV2 CASSFAAPRYEQYF
TRBV7-2 CASSSLGGRDQPQHF
TRBV5-6 CASSRQRMNTEAFF
TRBV5-1 CASSLERVSGANVLTF
TRBV7-5 CVRSLASLEETQYF
TRBV28 CASSGGGQGLETQYF
TRBV28 CASSSGGVLSGNTIYF
TRBV5-8 CASGPRLEQYF
TRBV2 CASSLGMRETQYF
TRBV4-3 CASSQDGQLATNEKLFF
TRBV9 CASSVATGDRYTGNTIYF
TRBV11-2 CASSLEGRGEQFF
TRBV6-5 CASSYRDGNSPLHF
TRBV9 CASSVGVGSGYGYTF
TRBV29-1 CSVEANGGETQYF
TRBV9 CASSVGIQETQYF
TRBV6-6 CASSYGAYYNEQFF
TRBV7-2 CATTSGTGVSPLHF
TRBV7-9 CASSTSGLSGEQFF
TRBV19 CASSTGGSYNEQFF
TRBV7-3 CASSAAGTSGPDTQYF
TRBV7-2 CASSLARSSSYEQYF
TRBV30 CAWSPISSRETQYF
TRBV9 CASSPRGAGALTSYEQYF
TRBV18 CASSSKGSILLHF
TRBV18 CASSPGGGTDTQYF
TRBV6-5 CASSGDIYEQYF
TRBV6-5 CASSYSPEWSGNTIYF
TRBV4-1 CASSQDSQGAYEQYF
TRBV10-3 CAISGGVGDDEQFF
TRBV9 CASSGTGGSYEQYF
TRBV4-1 CASSQDGGGPDTQYF
TRBV6-1 CASSEAIQVYPYGYTF
TRBV28 CASRDRDLSSYNSPLHF
TRBV28 CASSAGGTTTYEQYF
TRBV28 CASKTPRGTSTDTQYF
TRBV6-5 CASSPRRTVGDEQFF
TRBV5-1 CASSSDRGFSLEEQYF
TRBV2 CASVQGQGYEQYF
TRBV5-5 CASTSGVTIYF
TRBV5-1 CASSFDFAENQPQHF
TRBV7-3 CASSLNPGAGTEAFF
TRBV6-6 CASSYFQGGNTEAFF
TRBV7-6 CAIFGGTEAFF
TRBV5-1 CASSLGQLNTGELFF
TRBV7-2 CASSLVGRGNEQFF
TRBV7-2 CASSSQTGNMRGYTF
TRBV18 CASSPGQGAVNSPLHF
TRBV7-9 CASSPGGEQYF
TRBV2 CASRLNSDSPLHF
TRBV5-1 CASSLNREETQYF
TRBV9 CASSATSGTYDTIYF
TRBV14 CASSQASIEQFF